What follows are 29 T cell receptor beta chains derived from one specimen sequenced in a study of T cell changes during pregnancy in multiple sclerosis. Clones were read by immunoSEQ multiplex PCR, and TCRdb kept only the in-frame ones, dropping some. Here the sample spans about 92,000 clones, over 85% being singletons. Sequencing used peripheral blood, obtained in the first trimester of pregnancy. The receptors were gathered from a female donor with multiple sclerosis, enrolled in a pregnancy study.

The chain carries TRBV6-6 and TRBJ1-6; D is perhaps TRBD1 (5 bases). The CDR3 consists of 15 residues. Germline V gene sequence: CDR1 MNHNY, CDR2 SVGAGI (reference sequence). V was clipped by 2 bases and J by 10 bases, with 15 bases between them. In DNA, the CDR3 is TGTGCCAGCAGTTACGGACAAGTGATGCGATCACCCCTCCACTTT. Translation: CASSYGQVMRSPLHF.

This clone was seen only a few times. This chain uses TRBV4-1 with TRBJ1-3; D unresolved. The germline V and J ends were trimmed by 4 bases and 0 bases, with 16 bases remaining between them. Germline V gene lookup returns CDR1 MGHRA and CDR2 YSYEKL. This CDR3 is 17 amino acids long. This chain's CDR3 is CASSPAFLGHSGNTIYF. The CDR3 bases are TGCGCCAGCAGCCCAGCGTTTTTAGGCCACTCTGGAAACACCATATATTTT.

The chain has TRBV7-9 and TRBJ2-2, with 7 positions matching TRBD1. Looked up from germline, CDR1 is SEHNR and CDR2 is FQNEAQ (reference sequence). Trimming removed 3 bases from V and 6 bases from J; junction bases left unmatched: 7. The CDR3 is 15 amino acids. CDR3 loop: CASSFEQGLAGELFF. CDR3 sequence (DNA): TGTGCCAGCAGCTTCGAACAGGGGTTGGCCGGGGAGCTGTTTTTT.

V is TRBV9 and J is TRBJ2-6, with TRBD1 as a possible D gene (5 bases). This CDR3 has 17 amino acids. CDR1 and CDR2 (germline): SGDLS, YYNGEE. Trimming shortened V by 6 bases and J by 4 bases, and 20 bases separated the two germline ends. CDR3 amino acids: CASNDSPSFTGANVLTF. CDR3 nucleotide sequence: TGTGCCAGCAACGACAGCCCTAGTTTTACAGGGGCCAACGTCCTGACTTTC.

The chain has TRBV4-2 and TRBJ2-7, with 9 bases that match TRBD2. The CDR3 is made up of 15 amino acids. V lost 1 base to trimming and J lost 6 bases; unmatched junction nucleotides: 7. The germline gives CDR1 LGHNA, CDR2 YNFKEQ. The CDR3 is CASSQVAGGLGEQYF. CDR3 nucleotide sequence: TGTGCCAGCAGCCAAGTTGCGGGGGGGCTTGGCGAGCAGTACTTC.

The genes are TRBV5-5 and TRBJ1-1, with a weak D call TRBD1 (5 bases). Trimming took off 0 bases at V and 0 bases at J, with 9 bases between the two ends. Germline loops: CDR1 SGHKS, CDR2 YYEKEE (reference sequence). The CDR3 runs to 15 residues. CDR3 loop: CASSLGGTMNTEAFF. The CDR3 coding sequence is TGTGCCAGCAGCTTGGGGGGCACAATGAACACTGAAGCTTTCTTT.

This clone appeared a single time. This CDR3 is CASSPPRSNYGYTF. CDR3 coding DNA: TGTGCCAGCAGCCCCCCCAGATCCAACTATGGCTACACCTTC. The chain is built from TRBV9 and TRBJ1-2; D is unresolved. The CDR3 has 14 residues. The ends were cut back, 4 bases at V and 2 bases at J, with 12 bases in the middle. Germline-derived CDR1 and CDR2 are SGDLS and YYNGEE.

J is TRBJ2-3 and V is TRBV2; 8 bases map to TRBD2. Trimming removed 5 bases from V and 4 bases from J; junction bases left unmatched: 11. CDR1 is SNHLY and CDR2 is FYNNEI in the germline V gene. The CDR3 totals 16 residues. DNA of the CDR3: TGTGCCAGCAGTCAGAGCGGGGGTAGGCTTCCAGATACGCAGTATTTT. Its translation is CASSQSGGRLPDTQYF.

The chain joins TRBV2 to TRBJ2-7, with D tentatively TRBD2 (5 bases). CDR1 and CDR2 from the germline V gene are SNHLY and FYNNEI. The CDR3 sequence is 15 residues long. V was cut by 6 bases and J by 3 bases, with 18 bases left in between. The CDR3 DNA follows: TGTGCCAGCAGCCGACCGGAGGCTGAGGGCTACGAGCAGTACTTC. Amino acids: CASSRPEAEGYEQYF. The whole variable domain, remainder taken from reference TRBV2 and TRBJ2-7, is EPEVTQTPSHQVTQMGQEVILRCVPISNHLYFYWYRQILGQKVEFLVSFYNNEISEKSEIFDDQFSVERPDGSNFTLKIRSTKLEDSAMYFCASSRPEAEGYEQYFGPGTRLTVT.

Note on this clone: Other DNA sequences within the sample encode an identical CDR3. This rearrangement joins TRBV6-5 to TRBJ2-5; 9 bases agree with TRBD2. Germline V gene lookup returns CDR1 MNHEY and CDR2 SVGAGI. CDR3 length: 15 amino acids. V gave up 0 bases and J gave up 5 bases; unmatched junction bases: 4. CDR3 DNA: TGTGCCAGCAGTTACTCGGGACTAGCTGGGGAGACCCAGTACTTC. Residues: CASSYSGLAGETQYF.

The chain has TRBV29-1 and TRBJ1-1; 8 nucleotides line up with TRBD1. The CDR3 runs to 10 residues. Germline assignment: CDR1 SQVTM and CDR2 ANQGSEA. V lost 7 bases to trimming and J lost 11 bases; unmatched junction nucleotides: 6. CDR3 in DNA: TGCAGCGGCGAACAGGGGGGGGCTTTCTTT. The encoded protein is CSGEQGGAFF. Looking up the rest from reference TRBV29-1 and TRBJ1-1 gives the full variable domain: SAVISQKPSRDICQRGTSLTIQCQVDSQVTMMFWYRQQPGQSLTLIATANQGSEATYESGFVIDKFPISRPNLTFSTLTVSNMSPEDSSIYLCSGEQGGAFFGQGTRLTVV.

For the CDR3, the DNA is TGTGCCAGCAGTGAAGGACAGGGAGTAGGTGGCTACACCTTC. Encoded protein: CASSEGQGVGGYTF. The chain couples TRBV6-1 to TRBJ1-2; 7 nucleotides agree with TRBD1. The CDR3 sequence is 14 residues long. Germline V lookup: CDR1 MNHNS, CDR2 SASEGT. V dropped 1 base and J dropped 7; count of bases not matched to a gene: 6.

The chain uses TRBV7-9 and TRBJ2-7; D is unclear. The CDR3 is made up of 12 amino acids. Germline V lookup: CDR1 SEHNR, CDR2 FQNEAQ (reference sequence). Trimming stripped 7 bases from V and 1 base from J, with 8 bases between. Written as DNA, the CDR3 is TGTGCCAGCACTGCCAGTTCCTACGAGCAGTACTTC. Amino acids: CASTASSYEQYF.

The V and J genes are TRBV7-3 and TRBJ1-5; no firm D call. Trimming shortened V by 7 bases and J by 10 bases, and 20 bases separated the two germline ends. Germline V lookup: CDR1 SGHTA, CDR2 FQGTGA. The CDR3 has 14 amino acids. In DNA form, the CDR3 reads TGTGCCAGCACCCTAGGGCGGGGTCCCGACCCCCAGCATTTT. It codes for CASTLGRGPDPQHF.

J is TRBJ1-2 and V is TRBV30; no reliable D call. Germline assignment: CDR1 GTSNPN and CDR2 SVGIG (reference sequence). The V gene lost 2 bases and the J gene lost 8 bases, with 15 bases spanning the gap. CDR3 length: 13 residues. Here the CDR3 DNA reads TGTGCCTGGAGTAGAACCCGATCAGAAGGCTACACCTTC. Translating gives CAWSRTRSEGYTF.

The chain recombines TRBV28 with TRBJ2-5, with 10 bases matching TRBD1. The CDR3 covers 16 residues. CDR1 is MDHEN, CDR2 SYDVKM, per germline. Trimming took 4 bases from V and 3 from J; bases not matched to a gene: 8. The chain's CDR3 is CASSSLRGQGKETQYF. The CDR3 coding sequence is TGTGCCAGCAGTTCGCTGCGGGGACAGGGGAAAGAGACCCAGTACTTC.

This clone was counted between two and nine times. DNA of the CDR3: TGTGCCAGCAGTCCTCCCCGGGACAGAACTAACTATGGCTACACCTTC. It specifies CASSPPRDRTNYGYTF. The gene calls are TRBV6-6 and TRBJ1-2; 7 bases map to TRBD1. Trimming took 5 bases from V and 0 from J; bases not matched to a gene: 9. Per germline, CDR1 MNHNY and CDR2 SVGAGI (reference sequence). This CDR3 comprises 16 residues.

The V call is TRBV4-1, the J call TRBJ2-7; no firm D call. This CDR3 is 15 amino acids long. The germline CDR1 and CDR2 sequences are MGHRA and YSYEKL. Trimming shortened V by 0 bases and J by 2 bases, and 11 bases separated the two germline ends. The CDR3 DNA is TGCGCCAGCAGCCAAGATCCCGGTAGAACCTACGAGCAGTACTTC. Encoded protein: CASSQDPGRTYEQYF.

The rearrangement joins TRBV4-1 to TRBJ2-1; 13 bases are shared with TRBD2. The CDR3 consists of 17 residues. Germline V CDR1 and CDR2: MGHRA, YSYEKL. Trimming cost V 3 bases and J 10 bases; bases outside gene matches: 12. The CDR3 reads CASSQGPTSGGAGEQFF. CDR3 DNA: TGCGCCAGCAGCCAGGGCCCCACTAGCGGGGGGGCAGGAGAGCAGTTCTTC.

This clone has a handful of counts. The rearrangement joins TRBV4-2 to TRBJ1-4; no clear D gene. The CDR3 is 15 amino acids. Looked up from germline, CDR1 is LGHNA and CDR2 is YNFKEQ. V gave up 4 bases and J gave up 5 bases, with 14 bases separating them. CDR3 loop: CASSPQTTDNEKLFF. The DNA for the CDR3 is TGTGCCAGCAGCCCCCAGACAACTGACAATGAAAAACTGTTTTTT.

The table lists this clone with a count of one. The rearrangement links TRBV11-2 to TRBJ2-1, with a weak D call TRBD2 (6 bases). CDR3 length equals 15 residues. The ends were cut back, 4 bases at V and 4 bases at J, with 14 bases in the middle. Germline CDR1 SGHAT, CDR2 FQNNGV. The CDR3 bases are TGTGCCAGCAGCTCCGTGTCGGGACTTTACAATGAGCAGTTCTTC. As protein: CASSSVSGLYNEQFF.

The CDR3 is CASSQVRDSSVYGYTF. Here the CDR3 DNA reads TGCGCCAGCAGCCAAGTAAGGGACAGCTCTGTCTATGGCTACACCTTC. The genes are TRBV4-1 and TRBJ1-2; 7 positions agree with TRBD1. The CDR3 runs to 16 residues. Germline CDR1 reads MGHRA; CDR2 reads YSYEKL. The trim removed 1 base at V and 4 bases at J, leaving 9 bases unmatched.

DNA of the CDR3: TGTGCCAGCAGCAAGACGGTACAGCCGGGGCAAGAGACCCAGTACTTC. It codes for CASSKTVQPGQETQYF. The V call is TRBV7-2, the J call TRBJ2-5; possibly TRBD2 for D (5 bases). Looked up from germline, CDR1 is SGHTA and CDR2 is FQGNSA. CDR3 length equals 16 residues. V lost 5 bases to trimming and J lost 2 bases, with 18 bases between them.

This clone was detected once. The chain links TRBV7-6 to TRBJ1-6; 8 positions match TRBD1. This CDR3 comprises 14 residues. CDR1 and CDR2 (germline): SGHVS, FNYEAQ. The ends lost 6 bases at V and 9 bases at J; junction bases unmatched: 7. Here the CDR3 DNA reads TGTGCCAGCAGTCAAGACAGGGGAGGTTCACCCCTCCACTTT. Translation gives CASSQDRGGSPLHF.

V gene TRBV30 combines with J gene TRBJ1-1; TRBD1 matches at 7 bases. CDR1 GTSNPN and CDR2 SVGIG come from the germline V gene (reference sequence). CDR3 size: 17 residues. Germline trimming cut 2 bases from V and 8 bases from J; bases unmatched to any gene: 20. The CDR3 region has the DNA TGTGCCTGGAGTCTCTTTCCGGGACAGCGGATAACACTGGAAGCTTTCTTT. This translates into CAWSLFPGQRITLEAFF. Full variable domain (rest looked up from reference TRBV30 and TRBJ1-1): SQTIHQWPATLVQPVGSPLSLECTVEGTSNPNLYWYRQAAGRGLQLLFYSVGIGQISSEVPQNLSASRPQDRQFILSSKKLLLSDSGFYLCAWSLFPGQRITLEAFFGQGTRLTVV.

The chain links TRBV6-1 to TRBJ2-1; 11 positions agree with TRBD2. Germline V lookup: CDR1 MNHNS, CDR2 SASEGT. This CDR3 spans 17 amino acids. V shed 4 bases, J shed 7 bases, and the junction held 12 bases outside the gene matches. The DNA for the CDR3 is TGTGCCAGCAGTGTTGCTAGCGGGGGGCTAAACTGGAATGAGCAGTTCTTC. It is translated as CASSVASGGLNWNEQFF.

The count of this clone is one. The V gene is TRBV28, the J gene TRBJ1-1; no definite D call. The CDR3 loop spans 14 amino acids. Germline V gives CDR1 MDHEN, CDR2 SYDVKM. V dropped 3 bases and J dropped 0 bases, with 8 bases sitting between them. CDR3 amino acids: CASSFVGMNTEAFF. Written as DNA, the CDR3 is TGTGCCAGCAGTTTCGTCGGTATGAACACTGAAGCTTTCTTT.

The rearrangement joins TRBV7-2 to TRBJ2-3; D is unclear. Germline assignment: CDR1 SGHTA and CDR2 FQGNSA. V was trimmed by 3 bases and J by 4 bases, leaving 11 bases between them. CDR3 length equals 14 residues. The CDR3 coding sequence is TGTGCCAGCAGCTTGACTTCAGTGTCAGATACGCAGTATTTT. Translated, it gives CASSLTSVSDTQYF.

The sample holds a few counts of this clone. V is TRBV13 and J is TRBJ2-5, with D uncertain. The CDR3 length is 13 residues. The V end was cut by 1 base, the J end by 3 bases, with 6 bases between. CDR1 is PRHDT, CDR2 FYEKMQ, per germline (reference sequence). CDR3 sequence (DNA): TGTGCCAGCAGCTTAGCCAGGAAAGAGACCCAGTACTTC. Amino acids: CASSLARKETQYF.